The source of this T cell receptor beta chain is a study of cytomegalovirus exposure and HLA in healthy donors. Study outcomes and limitations: HLA restriction was apparent for most CMV-associated TCR beta chains in a later analysis. Earlier findings revealed that most TCR beta V segments proved productive either about 90% or about 30% of the time.

The V end was cut by 1 base, the J end by 6 bases, with 13 bases between. Germline values: CDR1 ENHRY, CDR2 SYGVKD. The CDR3 totals 15 residues. A multiplex PCR was run with 60 Vbeta primers and 13 Jbeta primers. Clones were read by immunoSEQ multiplex PCR, and TCRdb kept only the in-frame ones, dropping some. The sample has 150,000 to 200,000 clones; 76% are singletons. Each donor's status was that of a healthy bone marrow donor. Donors counted as nominally healthy when sampled, yet unrecorded immune exposures were likely. This clone occurred once. Its matching antigen is unknown. The chain links TRBV10-3 to TRBJ2-1; D is ambiguous. Sample: PBMCs. The receptor was derived from a male donor in good health and CMV-seronegative. CDR3 in DNA: TGTGCCATCAGTGAGTTAAATAAGGCGGCCAATGAGCAGTTCTTC. As protein: CAISELNKAANEQFF.